The clone carrying this TCR beta chain was seen just once. This sample was included in a study of blood T cell repertoires in COVID-19. TCRdb's table, derived via immunoSEQ multiplex PCR, lists solely in-frame clones and lacks some. The top ten hold 3.9% of the sample, which has roughly 70,000 clones, about 88% seen once. The CDR3 is made up of 15 amino acids. The V and J ends lost 6 bases and 0 bases respectively, with 18 bases between them. Germline V gives CDR1 SQVTM, CDR2 ANQGSEA. The gene calls are TRBV29-1 and TRBJ2-7, with D possibly matching TRBD1 (6 bases). Sequencing was carried out using peripheral blood. The clonotype comes from a man between 65 and 85 years old with active COVID-19. The CDR3, as DNA: TGCAGCGTCGCCCACTCGGACAGAAGCTCCTACGAGCAGTACTTC. Protein sequence: CSVAHSDRSSYEQYF.